This TCR beta chain emerged from a study of PD-L1 blockade in urothelial cancer. The data were produced by immunoSEQ multiplex PCR, yet TCRdb's version contains in-frame clones alone and is incomplete. The sample lists about 95,000 clones, around 87% occurring once. The germline CDR1 and CDR2 sequences are LNHNV and YYDKDF (reference sequence). With 3 bases clipped from V and 3 bases from J, the junction kept 0 bases outside the gene matches. CDR3 length: 13 residues. Time point specified: pretreatment peripheral blood. The gene calls are TRBV15 and TRBJ2-5, with 8 bases aligning to TRBD1. The sample in question was PBMCs, obtained around atezolizumab (anti-PD-L1) treatment. The clonotype originates from a man in his 60s with urothelial cancer. Here the CDR3 DNA reads TGTGCCACCAGCAGGGACAGGGAAGAGACCCAGTACTTC. Protein product: CATSRDREETQYF.